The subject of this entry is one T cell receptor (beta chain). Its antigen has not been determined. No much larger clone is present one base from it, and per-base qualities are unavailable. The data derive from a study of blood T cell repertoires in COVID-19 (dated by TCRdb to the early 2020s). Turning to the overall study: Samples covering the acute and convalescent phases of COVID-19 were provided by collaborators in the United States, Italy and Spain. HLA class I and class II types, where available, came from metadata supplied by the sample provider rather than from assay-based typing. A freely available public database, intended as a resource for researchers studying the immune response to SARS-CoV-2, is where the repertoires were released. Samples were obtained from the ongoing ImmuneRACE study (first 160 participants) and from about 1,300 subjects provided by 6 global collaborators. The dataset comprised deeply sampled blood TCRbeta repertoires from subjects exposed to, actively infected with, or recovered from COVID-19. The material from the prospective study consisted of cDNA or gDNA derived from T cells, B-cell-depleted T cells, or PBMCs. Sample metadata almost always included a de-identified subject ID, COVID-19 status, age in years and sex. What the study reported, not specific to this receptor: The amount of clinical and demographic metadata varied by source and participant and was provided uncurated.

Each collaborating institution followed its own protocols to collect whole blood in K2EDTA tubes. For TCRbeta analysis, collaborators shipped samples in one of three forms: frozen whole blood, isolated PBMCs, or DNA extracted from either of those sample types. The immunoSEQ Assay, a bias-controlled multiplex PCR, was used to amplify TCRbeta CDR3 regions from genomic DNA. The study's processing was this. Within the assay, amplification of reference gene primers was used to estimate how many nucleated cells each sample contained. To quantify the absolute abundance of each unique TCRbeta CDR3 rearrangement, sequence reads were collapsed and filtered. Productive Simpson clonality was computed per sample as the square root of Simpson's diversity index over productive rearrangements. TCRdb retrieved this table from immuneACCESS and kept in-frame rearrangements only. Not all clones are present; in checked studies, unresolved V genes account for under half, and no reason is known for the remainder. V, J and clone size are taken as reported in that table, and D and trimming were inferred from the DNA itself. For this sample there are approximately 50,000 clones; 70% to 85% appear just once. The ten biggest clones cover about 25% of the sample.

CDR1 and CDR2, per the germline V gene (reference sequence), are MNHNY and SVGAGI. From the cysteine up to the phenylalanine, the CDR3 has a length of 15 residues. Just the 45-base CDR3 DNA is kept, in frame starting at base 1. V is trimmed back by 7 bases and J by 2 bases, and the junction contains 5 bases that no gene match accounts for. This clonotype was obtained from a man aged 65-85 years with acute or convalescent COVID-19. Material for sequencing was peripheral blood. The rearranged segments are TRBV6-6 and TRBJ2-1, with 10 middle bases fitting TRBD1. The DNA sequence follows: TGTGCCAGCAACCCCGGGACAGGGGCCTACAATGAGCAGTTCTTC. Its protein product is CASNPGTGAYNEQFF.